Presented here are 5 T cell receptor beta chains from one specimen sequenced in a study of cytomegalovirus exposure and HLA in healthy donors (dated by TCRdb to 2016 to 2017). The library came from the immunoSEQ multiplex PCR assay. The multiplex PCR relied on a mix of 60 forward primers for TCR Vbeta segments and 13 reverse primers for TCR Jbeta segments. Imported from immuneACCESS, the table was reduced by TCRdb to in-frame sequences with V and J called. These copies leave out some clones; in studies compared against another copy, an unresolved V gene accounts for under half, and the cause of the remainder is not known. This sample gives 150,000 to 200,000 clones in total; around 81% of them show up just once. The ten most abundant clones make up around 2.4% of the sample. The specimen sequenced was PBMCs. The receptors were sampled from a woman between 25 and 40 years old in good health and CMV-seronegative.

The chain recombines TRBV19 with TRBJ1-2, with TRBD1 matching over 7 bases. The CDR3 consists of 14 residues. The germline CDR1 and CDR2 sequences are LNHDA and SQIVND (reference sequence). Unmatched junction bases numbered 11, after V lost 9 bases and J lost 4 bases. CDR3 nucleotide sequence: TGTGCCAGGAAGGGGGAAGGGGGCACCTATGGCTACACCTTC. Translating gives CARKGEGGTYGYTF.

V and J are TRBV6-6 and TRBJ1-4; TRBD1 might be the D (5 bases). Germline CDR1 is MNHNY and CDR2 is SVGAGI (reference sequence). V dropped 6 bases and J dropped 7 bases, with 21 bases sitting between them. The CDR3 is 16 amino acids. The CDR3 region is CASSRGFRTGGEKLFF. The CDR3 nucleotides read TGTGCCAGCAGCCGGGGATTTCGGACCGGGGGTGAAAAACTGTTTTTT.

This chain uses TRBV7-2 with TRBJ2-7; 9 positions agree with TRBD2. The germline CDR1 and CDR2 sequences are SGHTA and FQGNSA. The CDR3 is made up of 18 amino acids. Trimming cost V 6 bases and J 4 bases; bases outside gene matches: 19. The CDR3 region has the DNA TGTGCCAGCAGTCCCGGGACTAGCTTTTTGGGGCCATCATACGAGCAGTACTTC. This translates into CASSPGTSFLGPSYEQYF.

The chain has TRBV7-3 and TRBJ2-3; possibly TRBD2 for D (7 bases). This CDR3 spans 17 amino acids. V lost 1 base and J lost 0, with 14 bases in between. Looked up from germline, CDR1 is SGHTA and CDR2 is FQGTGA. The CDR3 bases are TGTGCCAGCAGCTTAAGTCTTCGGGGGGCAAGCACAGATACGCAGTATTTT. It codes for CASSLSLRGASTDTQYF.

This chain uses TRBV18 with TRBJ1-4; D is uncertain. V lost 4 bases and J 0 bases, leaving 6 bases between the germline ends. This CDR3 region has 14 residues. Germline values: CDR1 KGHSH, CDR2 LQKENI. The CDR3 nucleotides are TGTGCCAGCTCACATACTGCAACTAATGAAAAACTGTTTTTT. This sequence encodes CASSHTATNEKLFF. The full variable domain, rest sourced from reference TRBV18 and TRBJ1-4, is NAGVMQNPRHLVRRRGQEARLRCSPMKGHSHVYWYRQLPEEGLKFMVYLQKENIIDESGMPKERFSAEFPKEGPSILRIQQVVRGDSAAYFCASSHTATNEKLFFGSGTQLSVL.